The 16 T cell receptor beta chains presented below share a single source sample, sequenced in a study of T cell responses to AZD1222 COVID-19 vaccine. Method: immunoSEQ multiplex PCR; TCRdb's copy keeps in-frame clones and lacks some. The table has roughly 75,000 clones, 80% to 90% seen once; the top ten hold more than 15%. Sequenced material: peripheral blood, taken 28 days after the second AZD1222 dose. The source of these receptors is an adult who received the AZD1222 COVID-19 vaccine.

V usage is TRBV6-5 and J usage is TRBJ1-1; D not resolved. The germline V gene has CDR1 MNHEY and CDR2 SVGAGI. The CDR3 loop spans 13 amino acids. Trimming stripped 7 bases from V and 3 bases from J, with 12 bases between. For the CDR3, the DNA is TGTGCCAGCACCTCAGGACGGCACACTGAAGCTTTCTTT. The encoded protein is CASTSGRHTEAFF.

The chain has TRBV2 and TRBJ2-2, with 8 positions matching TRBD1. The V and J ends lost 9 bases and 8 bases, in that order; junction bases with no gene match: 11. Germline V gives CDR1 SNHLY, CDR2 FYNNEI. The CDR3 spans 14 residues. The CDR3 sequence: CARRKETGAGELFF. Written as DNA, the CDR3 is TGTGCCAGAAGGAAGGAGACAGGGGCAGGGGAGCTGTTTTTT.

As DNA, the CDR3 is TGTGCCAGCAGCTTCGACCCGGACAGTCTCGTAGGATTAAAGGATGGCTACACCTTC. Its translation is CASSFDPDSLVGLKDGYTF. J is TRBJ1-2 and V is TRBV11-2; a possible D gene is TRBD1 (6 bases). Trimming took 3 bases from V and 6 from J, leaving 29 bases between them. The germline gives CDR1 SGHAT, CDR2 FQNNGV. The CDR3 is 19 residues long.

This CDR3 reads CASSIRVVTGQGSPLHF. The CDR3 coding sequence is TGTGCCAGCAGCATCAGAGTAGTGACAGGGCAAGGCTCACCCCTCCACTTT. The chain combines TRBV7-2 with TRBJ1-6, with 7 nucleotides matching TRBD1. This CDR3 region has 17 residues. Germline values: CDR1 SGHTA, CDR2 FQGNSA. V was pared by 5 bases and J by 10 bases, with 17 bases of the junction left unmatched.

Comment on this clone: This CDR3 is also generated by other DNA sequences in the sample. The V call is TRBV28, the J call TRBJ1-2; 9 bases match TRBD1. This CDR3 comprises 12 residues. Germline trimming cut 6 bases from V and 5 bases from J; bases unmatched to any gene: 1. Germline V CDR1 and CDR2: MDHEN, SYDVKM. The chain's CDR3 is CASRTGGYGYTF. Written as DNA, the CDR3 is TGTGCCAGCAGGACAGGGGGATATGGCTACACCTTC.

The table lists this clone with a few counts. The V and J genes are TRBV4-1 and TRBJ2-1, with 7 bases that match TRBD2. The ends lost 1 base at V and 3 bases at J; junction bases unmatched: 6. This CDR3 spans 16 amino acids. CDR1 MGHRA and CDR2 YSYEKL come from the germline V gene. The CDR3 spells CASSQVRLAVYNEQFF. The DNA of the CDR3 is TGCGCCAGCAGCCAAGTTAGGCTAGCGGTCTACAATGAGCAGTTCTTC.

J is TRBJ2-3 and V is TRBV25-1; 8 nucleotides line up with TRBD1. The germline V gene encodes CDR1 MGHDK and CDR2 SYGVNS. This CDR3 contains 14 residues. J lost 4 bases, V lost 3 bases, and 3 bases had no gene match. Here the CDR3 DNA reads TGTGCCAGCAGTGACAGGGGGCCGGCAGATACGCAGTATTTT. It translates to CASSDRGPADTQYF.

This chain links TRBV5-1 with TRBJ1-2; D remains ambiguous. CDR1 and CDR2 (germline): SGHRS, YFSETQ. Between the trimmed V and J ends, which lost 1 base and 2 bases, there was a span of 6 bases. The CDR3 totals 13 residues. CDR3 DNA sequence: TGCGCCAGCAGCTTGAATGGAAACTATGGCTACACCTTC. It yields the protein CASSLNGNYGYTF.

This clone occurred a few times. The gene calls are TRBV29-1 and TRBJ2-1; D is undetermined. The CDR3 is 11 residues long. Germline CDR1 reads SQVTM; CDR2 reads ANQGSEA. Trimming removed 7 bases at V and 9 bases at J, with 13 bases between. The CDR3 nucleotides are TGCAGCGCCCAGTACTCAGTTGAGCAGTTCTTC. It translates to CSAQYSVEQFF.

The CDR3 loop reads CAWTPGSFYGYTF. CDR3 DNA: TGTGCCTGGACTCCCGGCAGCTTCTATGGCTACACCTTC. The chain uses TRBV30 and TRBJ1-2; D gene unclear. CDR1 GTSNPN and CDR2 SVGIG come from the germline V gene (reference sequence). The CDR3 length is 13 residues. Trimming cost V 4 bases and J 4 bases, with 13 bases left between them. Drawing the rest from reference TRBV30 and TRBJ1-2, the complete variable domain is SQTIHQWPATLVQPVGSPLSLECTVEGTSNPNLYWYRQAAGRGLQLLFYSVGIGQISSEVPQNLSASRPQDRQFILSSKKLLLSDSGFYLCAWTPGSFYGYTFGSGTRLTVV.

CDR3: CASSYLTANEKLFF. For the CDR3, the DNA is TGTGCCAGCAGTTACCTGACGGCTAATGAAAAACTGTTTTTT. This chain connects TRBV6-5 to TRBJ1-4; no clear D gene. CDR1 and CDR2 from the germline V gene are MNHEY and SVGAGI. This CDR3 is 14 amino acids long. The V end lost 2 bases, the J end lost 3 bases, and 7 bases lay between the germline ends.

The chain couples TRBV3-1 (or the pseudogene TRBV3-2) to TRBJ1-2, with 7 positions matching TRBD1. This CDR3 has 13 amino acids. Unmatched junction bases numbered 8, after V lost 5 bases and J lost 8 bases. Germline CDR1 LGHDT, CDR2 YNNKEL (reference sequence). CDR3 amino acids: CASSSQGVRGYTF. The CDR3 coding sequence is TGTGCCAGCAGCTCCCAGGGGGTGAGAGGCTACACCTTC.

V is TRBV6-5 and J is TRBJ2-5; possibly TRBD1 for D (6 bases). Germline-derived CDR1 and CDR2 are MNHEY and SVGAGI. V was cut by 6 bases and J by 4 bases, with 12 bases left in between. The CDR3 runs to 13 residues. The CDR3 loop is CASSDPGVETQYF. The CDR3 nucleotides are TGTGCCAGCAGCGACCCAGGGGTAGAGACCCAGTACTTC.

V usage is TRBV5-4 and J usage is TRBJ2-5, with D possibly matching TRBD2 (7 bases). Trimming left V 1 base short and J 2 bases short, with 15 bases between. CDR1 SGHNT and CDR2 YYREEE come from the germline V gene (reference sequence). The CDR3 spans 16 residues. The CDR3 spells CASSLRRRGLQETQYF. The CDR3, as DNA: TGTGCCAGCAGCTTGCGGAGGCGGGGGCTACAAGAGACCCAGTACTTC.

The gene calls are TRBV19 and TRBJ1-1; TRBD1 agrees at 9 bases. Germline V lookup: CDR1 LNHDA, CDR2 SQIVND (reference sequence). The V segment lost 5 bases and the J segment 6 bases; nucleotides outside the gene matches: 4. CDR3 length: 13 residues. The DNA for the CDR3 is TGTGCCAGTAGTTCCCGGGACAGGGCTGAAGCTTTCTTT. Amino acids: CASSSRDRAEAFF.

The chain recombines TRBV30 with TRBJ1-1; 9 bases are a match to TRBD1. Losses at the gene ends were 4 bases for V and 7 bases for J; bases not matched to a gene: 7. Germline CDR1 is GTSNPN and CDR2 is SVGIG (reference sequence). The CDR3 consists of 13 residues. The DNA of the CDR3 is TGTGCCTGGAATCTACAGGGGGCGAGTGAAGCTTTCTTT. It specifies CAWNLQGASEAFF. The variable domain in full, completed from reference TRBV30 and TRBJ1-1, reads SQTIHQWPATLVQPVGSPLSLECTVEGTSNPNLYWYRQAAGRGLQLLFYSVGIGQISSEVPQNLSASRPQDRQFILSSKKLLLSDSGFYLCAWNLQGASEAFFGQGTRLTVV.